The 32 T cell receptor beta chains given below trace back to one sample, sequenced in a study of T cells in Graves' hyperthyroidism and ophthalmopathy. Researchers amplified the TCR beta CDR3 regions from RNA transcripts. RT-PCR in the first round (using the HTBI primer set) targeted the TCR CDR3. TCRdb re-analysed the multiplex PCR reads in MiXCR, keeping a single row per CDR3 protein. The data show 400,000 to 500,000 distinct CDR3 sequences, approximately 14% seen once. The sample was blood. The origin of the receptors is a young woman with Graves' hyperthyroidism.

This clonotype occurred many times. V gene TRBV11-1 combines with J gene TRBJ2-5, with D possibly matching TRBD1 (5 bases). In germline, CDR1 is SGHAT, CDR2 FQDESV (reference sequence). Trimming left V 5 bases short and J 5 bases short, with 18 bases between. This CDR3 contains 15 residues. DNA of the CDR3: TGTGCCAGCAGCCCGTCTGGACGGACAAGGGAGACCCAGTACTTC. Encoded protein: CASSPSGRTRETQYF.

This clonotype occurred many times. The chain combines TRBV10-1 with TRBJ2-5; possibly TRBD1 for D (6 bases). Trimming took 7 bases from V and 0 from J, leaving 15 bases between them. The CDR3 covers 15 residues. Germline V CDR1 and CDR2: WNHNN, SYGVQD (reference sequence). CDR3 region: CASTRQVTNQETQYF. Here the CDR3 DNA reads TGCGCCAGCACCCGACAGGTGACAAACCAAGAGACCCAGTACTTC.

DNA for the CDR3: TGTGCCGGAGAGGGGAGCACCGGGGAGCTGTTTTTT. As protein: CAGEGSTGELFF. The chain carries TRBV19 and TRBJ2-2; D is possibly TRBD1 or TRBD2 (5 bases each). Germline lookup yields CDR1 LNHDA and CDR2 SQIVND (reference sequence). The CDR3 has 12 residues. The germline V and J ends were trimmed by 11 bases and 4 bases, with 11 bases remaining between them.

This clonotype appeared many times. This chain links TRBV5-1 with TRBJ2-1; no reliable D call. Germline-derived CDR1 and CDR2 are SGHRS and YFSETQ. The length of the CDR3 is 15 residues. V lost 1 base to trimming and J lost 8 bases, with 16 bases between them. The CDR3 spells CASSLRGAPTDEQFF. The CDR3 bases are TGCGCCAGCAGCTTGAGAGGAGCCCCTACGGATGAGCAGTTCTTC.

This clonotype occurred many times. This chain uses TRBV30 with TRBJ1-6; D gene unclear. Trimming pared 2 bases from V and 10 bases from J, leaving 9 bases between. The CDR3 runs 12 residues. Germline CDR1 is GTSNPN and CDR2 is SVGIG (reference sequence). Written as DNA, the CDR3 is TGTGCCTGGAGTCTACTGAACTCACCCCTCCACTTT. Protein product: CAWSLLNSPLHF. The variable domain in full, completed from reference TRBV30 and TRBJ1-6, reads SQTIHQWPATLVQPVGSPLSLECTVEGTSNPNLYWYRQAAGRGLQLLFYSVGIGQISSEVPQNLSASRPQDRQFILSSKKLLLSDSGFYLCAWSLLNSPLHFGNGTRLTVT.

This chain links TRBV27 with TRBJ2-3, with D possibly being TRBD1 (7 bases). The germline gives CDR1 MNHEY, CDR2 SMNVEV (reference sequence). This CDR3 has 14 amino acids. Trimming removed 2 bases from V and 12 bases from J, with 18 bases in between. CDR3 DNA sequence: TGTGCCAGCAGTTTACGGGGGACAGCTACCTTACAGTATTTT. Translation: CASSLRGTATLQYF.

There are many counts of this clonotype. The chain is built from TRBV20-1 and TRBJ2-1, with TRBD1 matching over 8 bases. With V trimmed by 5 bases and J by 6 bases, 6 bases remained unmatched. Per the germline V gene, CDR1 is DFQATT and CDR2 is SNEGSKA (reference sequence). The CDR3 spans 13 residues. CDR3 in amino acids: CSALSTGGNEQFF. The CDR3 DNA sequence: TGCAGTGCTCTTTCTACAGGGGGCAATGAGCAGTTCTTC.

This clonotype showed up many times. This rearrangement joins TRBV12-5 to TRBJ1-1; 10 nucleotides line up with TRBD1. The CDR3 runs 15 residues. V lost 10 bases and J lost 5; bases outside the gene matches: 13. Germline V CDR1 and CDR2: LGHNT, FRNRAP. The CDR3 DNA reads as TGTGCTACCACCGGGACAGGGGCTTCTCGGACTGAAGCTTTCTTT. This codes for CATTGTGASRTEAFF.

This clonotype was counted at least ten times. The rearrangement joins TRBV30 to TRBJ2-3; 8 bases are shared with TRBD2. Unmatched junction bases numbered 6, after V lost 0 bases and J lost 1 base. The CDR3 has 16 residues. Germline CDR1 GTSNPN, CDR2 SVGIG (reference sequence). CDR3 amino acids: CAWSVSASGRTDTQYF. In DNA, the CDR3 is TGTGCCTGGAGTGTATCTGCTAGCGGGCGCACAGATACGCAGTATTTT.

This clonotype was seen at least ten times. The V and J genes are TRBV11-2 and TRBJ2-7; TRBD1 is a possible D gene (6 bases). Germline V lookup: CDR1 SGHAT, CDR2 FQNNGV. The CDR3 has 16 amino acids. V lost 1 base, J lost 0 bases, and 13 bases lay in between. CDR3 region: CASSLGWGPPSYEQYV. CDR3 bases: TGTGCCAGCAGCTTAGGTTGGGGGCCCCCCTCCTACGAGCAGTACGTC.

This clonotype was recorded many times. The chain carries TRBV7-2 and TRBJ1-2; unclear D gene. The CDR3 has 14 amino acids. The V and J ends lost 3 bases and 2 bases respectively, with 10 bases between them. The V gene's germline CDR1 is SGHTA and CDR2 FQGNSA. In DNA, the CDR3 is TGTGCCAGCAGCTTGAACAGCCTGAACTATGGCTACACCTTC. It translates to CASSLNSLNYGYTF.

This clonotype was observed at least ten times. The chain employs TRBV4-2 and TRBJ2-5, with TRBD2 identical over 10 bases. Germline V gene data show CDR1 as LGHNA and CDR2 as YNFKEQ. J lost 1 base, V lost 1 base, and 3 bases had no gene match. The CDR3 loop spans 16 amino acids. The chain's CDR3 is CASSQGRTSGQETQYF. CDR3 sequence (DNA): TGTGCCAGCAGCCAAGGGAGGACTAGCGGCCAAGAGACCCAGTACTTC.

Many counts were recorded for this clonotype. The rearrangement links TRBV9 to TRBJ1-3, with a tentative D call TRBD1 (6 bases). V lost 1 base and J 0 bases, leaving 8 bases between the germline ends. The CDR3 is 15 residues long. From germline, CDR1 is SGDLS and CDR2 YYNGEE. CDR3 in amino acids: CASSVQGTSGNTIYF. The DNA of the CDR3 is TGTGCCAGCAGCGTACAGGGGACCTCTGGAAACACCATATATTTT.

This clonotype was recorded many times. V and J are TRBV2 and TRBJ2-1; 14 bases are a match to TRBD2. The V gene end was trimmed by 6 bases and the J gene end by 0 bases; junction bases not matched to a gene: 22. The CDR3 has 23 residues. CDR1 and CDR2 (germline): SNHLY, FYNNEI. In nucleotides, the CDR3 is TGTGCCAGCAGAGTTCTGGGACAGGGTACCGGGACTAGCGGGGGACGCTCCTACAATGAGCAGTTCTTC. This encodes CASRVLGQGTGTSGGRSYNEQFF.

Many counts were recorded for this clonotype. The chain has TRBV2 and TRBJ2-1, with 12 bases lining up with TRBD2. The junction had 5 bases not matched to a gene; V was cut back by 4 bases and J by 7 bases. The CDR3 extends over 15 amino acids. CDR1 is SNHLY, CDR2 FYNNEI, per germline. The CDR3 reads CASSVTSGSGNEQFF. The CDR3 DNA follows: TGTGCCAGCAGTGTGACTAGCGGGAGCGGTAATGAGCAGTTCTTC.

The rearrangement joins TRBV7-9 to TRBJ2-2, with 8 bases lining up with TRBD2. Trimming took 4 bases from V and 1 from J; bases not matched to a gene: 11. The CDR3 is 18 amino acids. Germline values: CDR1 SEHNR, CDR2 FQNEAQ (reference sequence). The CDR3 is CASSSRLHAGGNTGELFF. In DNA form, the CDR3 reads TGTGCCAGCAGCTCCAGGCTCCATGCGGGAGGGAACACCGGGGAGCTGTTTTTT.

The sample holds a few counts of this clonotype. This chain connects TRBV25-1 to TRBJ2-1; D unresolved. V lost 0 bases, J lost 9 bases, and 21 bases lay in between. CDR3 size: 17 residues. Looked up from germline, CDR1 is MGHDK and CDR2 is SYGVNS. The CDR3 loop reads CASSEYDGFGSLGEQFF. DNA of the CDR3: TGTGCCAGCAGTGAATATGATGGTTTCGGTAGTCTTGGTGAGCAGTTCTTC.

This clonotype was detected a few times. The chain employs TRBV10-3 and TRBJ2-5, with D perhaps matching TRBD2 (5 bases). V lost 3 bases to trimming and J lost 4 bases, with 12 bases between them. Germline lookup yields CDR1 ENHRY and CDR2 SYGVKD. The CDR3 has 14 amino acids. The CDR3 nucleotides read TGTGCCATCAGTGACCCACTAGGTTCAGAGACCCAGTACTTC. This translates into CAISDPLGSETQYF.

The chain combines TRBV5-6 with TRBJ2-1; D is possibly TRBD1 (6 bases). CDR1 is SGHDT, CDR2 YYEEEE, per germline. The V end lost 5 bases, the J end lost 8 bases, and 17 bases lay between the germline ends. The CDR3 spans 14 residues. As DNA, the CDR3 is TGTGCCAGCAGACAAATTACAGGGCCGGATGAGCAGTTCTTC. This sequence encodes CASRQITGPDEQFF.

At least ten counts were recorded for this clonotype. The gene calls are TRBV27 and TRBJ2-1, with a possible D match to TRBD1 (6 bases). CDR1 and CDR2 from the germline V gene are MNHEY and SMNVEV (reference sequence). V lost 1 base and J lost 3, with 10 bases in between. The CDR3 spans 15 residues. The CDR3, as DNA: TGTGCCAGCAGTTTATACACAGGGTACTACAATGAGCAGTTCTTC. Translation: CASSLYTGYYNEQFF.

This chain uses TRBV4-2 with TRBJ2-3; 10 bases match TRBD2. This CDR3 comprises 18 residues. In germline, CDR1 is LGHNA, CDR2 YNFKEQ. Trimming took 6 bases from V and 4 from J; bases not matched to a gene: 16. The CDR3 sequence: CASSIRAGGPPLPDTQYF. DNA of the CDR3: TGTGCCAGCAGTATCCGAGCGGGAGGGCCGCCTCTCCCAGATACGCAGTATTTT.

V is TRBV10-3 and J is TRBJ1-4; weak D call: TRBD1 (5 bases). V shed 6 bases and J shed 7 bases, with 12 bases lying between them. Germline lookup yields CDR1 ENHRY and CDR2 SYGVKD. The CDR3 runs to 13 residues. The CDR3 protein is CAISERRGEKLFF. CDR3 DNA: TGTGCCATCAGCGAGCGGAGGGGTGAAAAACTGTTTTTT.

This clonotype was found many times. The chain links TRBV27 to TRBJ2-2; no clear D. The ends were cut back, 7 bases at V and 7 bases at J, with 19 bases in the middle. CDR3 length: 15 amino acids. CDR1 and CDR2 from the germline V gene are MNHEY and SMNVEV (reference sequence). CDR3 DNA sequence: TGTGCCAGCAATACCGGCCACCACAAGGACGGGGAGCTGTTTTTT. It yields the protein CASNTGHHKDGELFF.

This clonotype appeared many times. The V gene is TRBV2, the J gene TRBJ2-1; perhaps TRBD1 as D (6 bases). V lost 3 bases, J lost 2 bases, and 11 bases lay in between. CDR3 length equals 15 residues. Per the germline V gene, CDR1 is SNHLY and CDR2 is FYNNEI. The CDR3 protein is CASSDRRGTYNEQFF. Written as DNA, the CDR3 is TGTGCCAGCAGTGATCGCAGGGGTACCTACAATGAGCAGTTCTTC. Combining the CDR3 with reference TRBV2 and TRBJ2-1 gives the whole variable domain EPEVTQTPSHQVTQMGQEVILRCVPISNHLYFYWYRQILGQKVEFLVSFYNNEISEKSEIFDDQFSVERPDGSNFTLKIRSTKLEDSAMYFCASSDRRGTYNEQFFGPGTRLTVL.

Ten or more counts support this clonotype. In nucleotides, the CDR3 is TGTGCCAGTAGTATAGGACTCCCTGGACCCTGGACATTGAGAGAGCAGTACTTC. It encodes CASSIGLPGPWTLREQYF. V and J are TRBV19 and TRBJ2-7; a weak D match, TRBD1 (5 bases). V was pared by 1 base and J by 7 bases, with 26 bases between. The CDR3 contains 18 residues. Germline V gene lookup returns CDR1 LNHDA and CDR2 SQIVND (reference sequence).

The sample holds many counts of this clonotype. V usage is TRBV18 and J usage is TRBJ1-1; 9 bases align to TRBD1. Trimming at V came to 3 bases and at J to 1 base, leaving 6 bases not matched to a gene. Per germline, CDR1 KGHSH and CDR2 LQKENI. This CDR3 is built from 16 residues. In DNA, the CDR3 is TGTGCCAGCTCACCCCGGACAGGGGCCTCGAACACTGAAGCTTTCTTT. It yields the protein CASSPRTGASNTEAFF.

This clonotype has a count of ten or more. The chain combines TRBV6-1 with TRBJ2-7; D may be TRBD2 (6 bases). Trimming left V 5 bases short and J 3 bases short, with 11 bases between. CDR3 length equals 13 residues. Looked up from germline, CDR1 is MNHNS and CDR2 is SASEGT. The chain's CDR3 is CASSRRDGYEQYF. The CDR3 bases are TGTGCCAGCAGTCGGAGGGACGGCTACGAGCAGTACTTC.

With respect to this clonotype: A much larger clone lies a single base off, so this may be a read error. The chain combines TRBV7-2 with TRBJ2-7; 16 bases fit TRBD2. The CDR3 is 17 residues long. V gave up 6 bases and J gave up 6 bases; unmatched junction bases: 11. Germline V CDR1 and CDR2: SGHTA, FQGNSA. The CDR3 bases are TGTGCCAGCAGACTTCCGGGACTAGCGGGAGGGCCTCCCGAGCAGTACTTC. Amino acid sequence: CASRLPGLAGGPPEQYF.

This clonotype was seen many times. The V call is TRBV27, the J call TRBJ1-6; the match to TRBD1 covers 10 bases. This CDR3 contains 17 residues. Germline assignment: CDR1 MNHEY and CDR2 SMNVEV (reference sequence). Trimming took 0 bases from V and 10 from J; bases not matched to a gene: 9. The CDR3 is CASSLSATGGGGSPLHF. The CDR3 coding sequence is TGTGCCAGCAGTTTATCGGCGACAGGGGGCGGCGGGTCACCCCTCCACTTT.

This clonotype was seen ten or more times. The chain uses TRBV11-2 and TRBJ2-5, with a tentative D call TRBD1 (5 bases). The CDR3 totals 18 residues. Germline V lookup: CDR1 SGHAT, CDR2 FQNNGV. V lost 1 base, J lost 1 base, and 19 bases lay in between. Here the CDR3 DNA reads TGTGCCAGCAGCTTAGTCCCTAGGGCCGACAGAAGCCAAGAGACCCAGTACTTC. Amino acid sequence: CASSLVPRADRSQETQYF.

This clonotype has ten or more counts. The rearrangement uses TRBV11-2 and TRBJ1-4; D perhaps matches TRBD1 (5 bases). Looked up from germline, CDR1 is SGHAT and CDR2 is FQNNGV. CDR3 length equals 16 residues. V was shortened by 0 bases and J by 3 bases, with 11 bases between the two germline ends. This chain's CDR3 is CASSLDGGSANEKLFF. CDR3 nucleotides: TGTGCCAGCAGCTTAGATGGGGGATCCGCTAATGAAAAACTGTTTTTT.

Many counts were recorded for this clonotype. The chain carries TRBV12-3 or TRBV12-4 and TRBJ2-5, with TRBD2 as a possible D gene (5 bases). V gave up 10 bases and J gave up 5 bases, with 14 bases separating them. The CDR3 has 12 amino acids. Here the CDR3 DNA reads TGTGCCACTGCTCGGGGTGGGGAGACCCAGTACTTC. Its translation is CATARGGETQYF.